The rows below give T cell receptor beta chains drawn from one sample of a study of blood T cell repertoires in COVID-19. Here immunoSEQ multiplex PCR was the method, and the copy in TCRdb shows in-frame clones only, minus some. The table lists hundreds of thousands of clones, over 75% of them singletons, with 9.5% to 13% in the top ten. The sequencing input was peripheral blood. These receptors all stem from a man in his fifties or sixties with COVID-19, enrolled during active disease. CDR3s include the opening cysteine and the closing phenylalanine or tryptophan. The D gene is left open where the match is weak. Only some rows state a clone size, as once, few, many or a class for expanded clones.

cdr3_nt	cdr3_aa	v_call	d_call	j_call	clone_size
TGCGCCAGCAGCCAAGAGGGGAGCGGGGCGGACACCGGGGAGCTGTTTTTT	CASSQEGSGADTGELFF	TRBV4-3	TRBD2	TRBJ2-2	.
TGCGCCAGCAGCCAAGATTTCAGGGACTCAGATACGCAGTATTTT	CASSQDFRDSDTQYF	TRBV4-3	.	TRBJ2-3	.
TGTGCCAGCAGCGACGGACTAGCGGGGACCACCGGGGAGCTGTTTTTT	CASSDGLAGTTGELFF	TRBV6-2/TRBV6-3	TRBD2	TRBJ2-2	.
TGTGCCAGCAGTAAAACGGGACTAGCGGGAGTCGAGCAGTACTTC	CASSKTGLAGVEQYF	TRBV6-5	TRBD2	TRBJ2-7	.
TGTGCCAGCAGCCGTGGACAGGGAGCTGGAAACACCATATATTTT	CASSRGQGAGNTIYF	TRBV7-3	TRBD1	TRBJ1-3	.
TGTGCCAGCAGCTTGGGTAGTAGCGGGAGGGCCGGAGAGCAGTTCTTC	CASSLGSSGRAGEQFF	TRBV5-4	TRBD2	TRBJ2-1	.
TGTGCCAGCTCACCGGCCCGGGCGGGAGCCGATGAGCAGTTCTTC	CASSPARAGADEQFF	TRBV18	TRBD2	TRBJ2-1	few
TGTGCCAGCAGACAGATGGCCTCTCGAGGCTACACCTTC	CASRQMASRGYTF	TRBV12-3/TRBV12-4	.	TRBJ1-2	.
TGTGCCACCAGCAGGAGGACAGGGGAATACGAGCAGTACTTC	CATSRRTGEYEQYF	TRBV15	TRBD1	TRBJ2-7	.
TGTGCCAGCAGTGTATTCCCTCAATCAAATGCGAATCAGCCCCAGCATTTT	CASSVFPQSNANQPQHF	TRBV2	.	TRBJ1-5	.
TGTGCCAGTTCCCGGGGTGGATCCTACGAGCAGTACTTC	CASSRGGSYEQYF	TRBV19	.	TRBJ2-7	.
TGTGCCAGCAGCTTAGGGGGACAGGGCGGCTATGGCTACACCTTC	CASSLGGQGGYGYTF	TRBV7-9	TRBD1	TRBJ1-2	.
TGTGCCAGCAGTTACGACAGCCTAGGGATGAACACTGAAGCTTTCTTT	CASSYDSLGMNTEAFF	TRBV6-2/TRBV6-3	.	TRBJ1-1	once
TGTGCCAGCAGTAGGACAGGGCGGAATTCACCCCTCCACTTT	CASSRTGRNSPLHF	TRBV6-2/TRBV6-3	TRBD1	TRBJ1-6	.
TGCGCCAGCAGCCAAGGTCCCGGGACAGCCCAAGCAACTAATGAAAAACTGTTTTTT	CASSQGPGTAQATNEKLFF	TRBV4-1	TRBD1	TRBJ1-4	few
TGTGCCAGCAGCTTAAAGGGGGAAGAGACCCAGTACTTC	CASSLKGEETQYF	TRBV5-4	.	TRBJ2-5	.
TGTGCCAGCTCACCAATGAGGGAGCCTCCCTACGAGCAGTACTTC	CASSPMREPPYEQYF	TRBV18	.	TRBJ2-7	.
TGTGCCAGCAGCCAGTCGGTCGGAGGTGCTGAAGCTTTCTTT	CASSQSVGGAEAFF	TRBV3-1/TRBV3-2	.	TRBJ1-1	.
TGTGCCAGCAGCTTAGGTGGGACAGGGGCCTTCTATGGCTACACCTTC	CASSLGGTGAFYGYTF	TRBV11-3	TRBD1	TRBJ1-2	once
TGTGCCAGCAGCGCCGGGACAGGCTATGGGAAGGGCTACACCTTC	CASSAGTGYGKGYTF	TRBV9	TRBD1	TRBJ1-2	.
TGTGCCAGCAGTCGGATCCGGGACAGGTATAAATTAACTGGAAACACCATATATTTT	CASSRIRDRYKLTGNTIYF	TRBV2	TRBD1	TRBJ1-3	.
TGTGCCAGCTCACCATATTCCTACGAGCAGTACTTC	CASSPYSYEQYF	TRBV18	.	TRBJ2-7	.
TGTGCCAGCAGCTTGGCGGGGGGGCCGGCAGATACGCAGTATTTT	CASSLAGGPADTQYF	TRBV7-2	TRBD2	TRBJ2-3	.
TGTGCCAGCAGTTTGGACAGGCCCGATCAGCCCCAGCATTTT	CASSLDRPDQPQHF	TRBV6-5	TRBD1	TRBJ1-5	.
TGTGCCAGCAGCTTGGGACAGGGCTCAGATACGCAGTATTTT	CASSLGQGSDTQYF	TRBV7-9	TRBD1	TRBJ2-3	.